The TCR beta chain described here comes from a study of blood T cell repertoires in COVID-19. Overall study context: The samples span acute and convalescent COVID-19 from the United States, Italy and Spain. Nucleic acid was either cDNA or gDNA, and it came from T cells, B-cell-depleted T cells, or PBMCs.

Repertoires were generated with immunoSEQ multiplex PCR, while TCRdb's copy carries only in-frame clones and drops some. The data hold 150,000 to 200,000 clones, with 87% observed a single time. Per the germline V gene, CDR1 is LNHDA and CDR2 is SQIVND (reference sequence). This CDR3 has 17 residues. Trimming took off 5 bases at V and 0 bases at J, with 17 bases between the two ends. Donors in Cohort 3 counted as recovered after two negative PCRs, clearance, or symptom resolution. This chain links TRBV19 with TRBJ2-1; possible D gene TRBD2, 5 bases. The receptor comes from a woman in her 30s who had recovered from COVID-19. Sequencing was performed on PBMCs or T cells enriched from blood (not recorded which). The CDR3 DNA sequence: TGTGCCAGTAGTCAAAACATACCCGGAGGCTCCTACAATGAGCAGTTCTTC. The encoded protein is CASSQNIPGGSYNEQFF.